This TCR beta chain is from a study of blood T cell repertoires in COVID-19. Looking at the study overall: The cDNA or gDNA used as material had been derived from T cells, B-cell-depleted T cells, or PBMCs.

Repertoires were generated with immunoSEQ multiplex PCR, while TCRdb's copy carries only in-frame clones and drops some. The sample contains approximately 300,000 clones, roughly nine tenths of which appear only once. The germline V and J ends were trimmed by 2 bases and 1 base, with 17 bases remaining between them. The CDR3 is 17 amino acids. The TCR was taken from a woman in her thirties who had recovered from COVID-19. The sequenced sample was PBMCs or T cells enriched from blood (not recorded which). This chain uses TRBV23-1 with TRBJ1-2, with no clear D. TRBV23-1 is identified as an open reading frame with a role that is uncertain. The CDR3, as DNA: TGCGCCAGCAGTCAAGGTCCCCCACAGAGTAATAACTATGGCTACACCTTC. Protein sequence: CASSQGPPQSNNYGYTF.